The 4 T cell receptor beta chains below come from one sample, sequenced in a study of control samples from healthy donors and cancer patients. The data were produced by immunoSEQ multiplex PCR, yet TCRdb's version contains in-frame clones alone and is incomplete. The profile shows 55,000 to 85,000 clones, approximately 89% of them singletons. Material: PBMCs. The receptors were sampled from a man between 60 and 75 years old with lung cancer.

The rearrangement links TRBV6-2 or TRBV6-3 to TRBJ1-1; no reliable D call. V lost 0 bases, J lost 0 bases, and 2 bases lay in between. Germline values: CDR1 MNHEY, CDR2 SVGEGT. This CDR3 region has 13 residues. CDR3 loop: CASSYSVNTEAFF. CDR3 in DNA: TGTGCCAGCAGTTACTCAGTGAACACTGAAGCTTTCTTT.

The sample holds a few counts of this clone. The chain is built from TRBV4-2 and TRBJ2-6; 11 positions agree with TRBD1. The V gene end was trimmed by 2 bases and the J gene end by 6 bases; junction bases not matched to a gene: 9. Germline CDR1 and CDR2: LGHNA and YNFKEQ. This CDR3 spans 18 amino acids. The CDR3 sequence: CASSQRGQGAREANVLTF. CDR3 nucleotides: TGTGCCAGCAGCCAAAGAGGACAGGGGGCCCGCGAGGCCAACGTCCTGACTTTC.

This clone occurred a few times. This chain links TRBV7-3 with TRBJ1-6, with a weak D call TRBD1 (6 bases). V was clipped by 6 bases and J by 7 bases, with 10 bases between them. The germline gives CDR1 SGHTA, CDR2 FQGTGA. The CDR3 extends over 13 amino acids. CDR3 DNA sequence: TGTGCCAGCAGACAAGACAGGAATTCACCCCTCCACTTT. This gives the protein CASRQDRNSPLHF.

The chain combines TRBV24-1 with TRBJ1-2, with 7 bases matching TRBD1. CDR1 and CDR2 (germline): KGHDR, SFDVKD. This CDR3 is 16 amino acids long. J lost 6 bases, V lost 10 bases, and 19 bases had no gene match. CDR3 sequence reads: CATRPGGGQMGHGYTF. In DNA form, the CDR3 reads TGTGCCACTCGCCCGGGGGGGGGACAGATGGGGCATGGCTACACCTTC.